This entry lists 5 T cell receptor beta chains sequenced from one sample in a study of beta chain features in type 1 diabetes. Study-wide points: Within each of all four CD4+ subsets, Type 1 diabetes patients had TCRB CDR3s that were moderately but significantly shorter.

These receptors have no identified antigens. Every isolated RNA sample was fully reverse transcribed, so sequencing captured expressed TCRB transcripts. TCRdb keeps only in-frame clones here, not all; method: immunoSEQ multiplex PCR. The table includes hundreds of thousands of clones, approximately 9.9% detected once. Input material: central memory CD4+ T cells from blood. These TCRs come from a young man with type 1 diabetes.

The CDR3 DNA is TGTGCCAGCGGCACAGGGTTATCTGAGCAGTTCTTC. Amino acid sequence: CASGTGLSEQFF. The V and J genes are TRBV7-2 and TRBJ2-1; a weak D match, TRBD1 (6 bases). Trimming took off 8 bases at V and 9 bases at J, with 14 bases between the two ends. CDR1 and CDR2 (germline): SGHTA, FQGNSA. The CDR3 length is 12 residues. The full variable domain, completed using reference TRBV7-2 and TRBJ2-1, is GAGVSQSPSNKVTEKGKDVELRCDPISGHTALYWYRQSLGQGLEFLIYFQGNSAPDKSGLPSDRFSAERTGGSVSTLTIQRTQQEDSAVYLCASGTGLSEQFFGPGTRLTVL.

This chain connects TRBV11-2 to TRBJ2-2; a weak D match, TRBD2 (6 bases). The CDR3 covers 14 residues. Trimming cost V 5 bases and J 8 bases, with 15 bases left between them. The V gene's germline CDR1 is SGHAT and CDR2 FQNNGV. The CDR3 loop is CASSPGLPPGELFF. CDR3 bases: TGTGCCAGCAGCCCGGGACTGCCTCCGGGGGAGCTGTTTTTT.

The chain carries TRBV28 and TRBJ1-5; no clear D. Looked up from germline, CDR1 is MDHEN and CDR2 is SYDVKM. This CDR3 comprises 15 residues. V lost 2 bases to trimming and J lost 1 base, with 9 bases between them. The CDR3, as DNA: TGTGCCAGCAGTTTAATACAAAGCAGCAATCAGCCCCAGCATTTT. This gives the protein CASSLIQSSNQPQHF.

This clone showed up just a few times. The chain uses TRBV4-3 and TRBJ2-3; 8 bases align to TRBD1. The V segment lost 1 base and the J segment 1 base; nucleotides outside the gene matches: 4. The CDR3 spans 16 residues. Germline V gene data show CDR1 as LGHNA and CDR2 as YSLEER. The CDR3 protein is CASSQGTGIRTDTQYF. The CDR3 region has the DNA TGCGCCAGCAGCCAAGGGACAGGGATCCGCACAGATACGCAGTATTTT.

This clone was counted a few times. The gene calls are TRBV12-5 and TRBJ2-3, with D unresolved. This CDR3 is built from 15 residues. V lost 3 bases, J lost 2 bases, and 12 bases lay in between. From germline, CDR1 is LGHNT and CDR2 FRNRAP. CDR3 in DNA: TGTGCTAGTGGTTTCCGGACCACACACACAGATACGCAGTATTTT. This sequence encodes CASGFRTTHTDTQYF.